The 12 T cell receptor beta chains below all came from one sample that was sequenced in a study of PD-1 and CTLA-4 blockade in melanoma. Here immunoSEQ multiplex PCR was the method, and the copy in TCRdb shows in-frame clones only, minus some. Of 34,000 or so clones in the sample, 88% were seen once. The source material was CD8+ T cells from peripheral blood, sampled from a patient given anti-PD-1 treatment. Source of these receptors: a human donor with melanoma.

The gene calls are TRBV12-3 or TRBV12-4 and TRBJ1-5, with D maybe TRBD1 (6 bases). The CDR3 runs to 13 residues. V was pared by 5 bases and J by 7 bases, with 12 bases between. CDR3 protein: CASSAQGTQPQHF. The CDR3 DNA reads TGTGCCAGCAGTGCACAGGGCACCCAGCCCCAGCATTTT.

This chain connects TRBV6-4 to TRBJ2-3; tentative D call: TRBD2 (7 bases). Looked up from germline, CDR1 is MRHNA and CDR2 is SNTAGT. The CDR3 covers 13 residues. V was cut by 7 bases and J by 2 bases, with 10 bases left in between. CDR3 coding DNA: TGTGCCAGCAAGGGGGGGGACACAGATACGCAGTATTTT. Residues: CASKGGDTDTQYF.

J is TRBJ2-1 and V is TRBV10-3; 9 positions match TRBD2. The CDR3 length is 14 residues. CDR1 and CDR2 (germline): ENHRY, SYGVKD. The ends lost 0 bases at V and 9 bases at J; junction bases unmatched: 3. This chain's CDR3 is CAISESTSGIEQFF. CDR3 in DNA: TGTGCCATCAGTGAGTCGACTAGCGGAATTGAGCAGTTCTTC.

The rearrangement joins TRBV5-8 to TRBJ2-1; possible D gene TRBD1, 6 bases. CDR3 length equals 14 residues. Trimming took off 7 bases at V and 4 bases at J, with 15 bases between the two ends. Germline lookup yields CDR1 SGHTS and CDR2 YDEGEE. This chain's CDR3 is CASDSRDNYNEQFF. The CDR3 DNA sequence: TGTGCCAGCGACTCCCGGGACAATTACAATGAGCAGTTCTTC.

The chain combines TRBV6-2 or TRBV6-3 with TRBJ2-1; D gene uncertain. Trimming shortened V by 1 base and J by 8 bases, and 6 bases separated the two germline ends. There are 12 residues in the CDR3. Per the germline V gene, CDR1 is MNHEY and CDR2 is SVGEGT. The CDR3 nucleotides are TGTGCCAGCAGTTACTGGTCGGATGAGCAGTTCTTC. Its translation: CASSYWSDEQFF.

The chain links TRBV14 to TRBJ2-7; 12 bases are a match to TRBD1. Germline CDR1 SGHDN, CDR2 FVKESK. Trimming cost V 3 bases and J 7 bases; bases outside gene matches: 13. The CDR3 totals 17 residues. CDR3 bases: TGTGCCAGCAGCCATCCCTTTCCGGGACAGGGGGCGCGGGAGCAGTACTTC. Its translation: CASSHPFPGQGAREQYF.

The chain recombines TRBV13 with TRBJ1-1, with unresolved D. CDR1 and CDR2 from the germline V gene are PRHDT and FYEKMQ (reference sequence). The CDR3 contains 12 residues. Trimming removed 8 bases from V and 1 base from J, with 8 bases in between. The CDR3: CASQGRNTEAFF. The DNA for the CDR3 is TGTGCCAGCCAAGGAAGGAACACTGAAGCTTTCTTT.

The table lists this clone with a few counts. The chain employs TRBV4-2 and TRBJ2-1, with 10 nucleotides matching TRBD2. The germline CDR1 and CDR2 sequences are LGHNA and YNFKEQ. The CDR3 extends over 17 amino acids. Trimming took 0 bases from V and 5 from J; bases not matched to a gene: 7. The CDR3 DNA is TGTGCCAGCAGCCAAGATTATTCTAGCGGGGGAAACAATGAGCAGTTCTTC. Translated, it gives CASSQDYSSGGNNEQFF.

The CDR3 here is CASSPGPSQYF. The CDR3 DNA sequence: TGTGCCAGCAGCCCGGGCCCTTCGCAGTATTTT. The rearrangement joins TRBV5-5 to TRBJ2-3; D gene unclear. CDR1 is SGHKS and CDR2 is YYEKEE in the germline V gene (reference sequence). CDR3 length: 11 amino acids. V lost 4 bases and J 10 bases, leaving 10 bases between the germline ends. Based on the CDR3 plus reference TRBV5-5 and TRBJ2-3, the full variable domain is DAGVTQSPTHLIKTRGQQVTLRCSPISGHKSVSWYQQVLGQGPQFIFQYYEKEERGRGNFPDRFSARQFPNYSSELNVNALLLGDSALYLCASSPGPSQYFGPGTRLTVL.

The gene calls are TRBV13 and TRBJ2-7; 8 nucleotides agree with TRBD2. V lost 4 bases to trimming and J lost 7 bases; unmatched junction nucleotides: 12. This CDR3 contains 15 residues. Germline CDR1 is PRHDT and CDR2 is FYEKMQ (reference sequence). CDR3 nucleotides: TGTGCCAGCAGCTCCCTGGAGCGGGGGTTGGGGGAGCAGTACTTC. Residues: CASSSLERGLGEQYF.

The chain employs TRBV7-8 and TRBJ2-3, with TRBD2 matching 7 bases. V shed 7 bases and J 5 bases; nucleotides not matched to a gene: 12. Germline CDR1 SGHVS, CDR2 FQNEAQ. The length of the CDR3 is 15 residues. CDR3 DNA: TGTGCCAGCACCCCCTTGTGGGCTAGCGGAGATACGCAGTATTTT. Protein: CASTPLWASGDTQYF.

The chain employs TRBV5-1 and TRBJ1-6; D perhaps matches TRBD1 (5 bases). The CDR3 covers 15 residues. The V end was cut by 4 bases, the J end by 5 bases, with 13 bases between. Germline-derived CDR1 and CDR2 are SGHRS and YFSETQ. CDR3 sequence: CASSHRDYHNSPLHF. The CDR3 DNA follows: TGCGCCAGCAGCCACCGGGACTATCATAATTCACCCCTCCACTTT. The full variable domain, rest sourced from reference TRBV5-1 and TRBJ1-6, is KAGVTQTPRYLIKTRGQQVTLSCSPISGHRSVSWYQQTPGQGLQFLFEYFSETQRNKGNFPGRFSGRQFSNSRSEMNVSTLELGDSALYLCASSHRDYHNSPLHFGNGTRLTVT.